This T cell receptor (beta chain) comes out of a study of blood T cell repertoires in COVID-19 (dated by TCRdb to the early 2020s). About the investigation overall: Samples from collaborators originated in the United States, Italy and Spain and spanned both the acute and convalescent phases of COVID-19. The samples were drawn from two sources: the first 160 participants of the ongoing ImmuneRACE study, and about 1,300 subjects contributed by 6 global collaborators. Where available, HLA class I and class II types were taken from metadata supplied by the sample provider and were not determined by assay-based typing. The prospective study material was composed of cDNA or gDNA derived from T cells, B-cell-depleted T cells, or PBMCs. Nearly every sample came with metadata listing a de-identified subject ID, COVID-19 status, age in years and sex. The repertoires were made available in a free public database intended to serve as a resource for research on the immune response to SARS-CoV-2. The dataset comprised deeply sampled blood TCRbeta repertoires from subjects exposed to, actively infected with, or recovered from COVID-19.

On this clone itself: This receptor's antigen is unknown. The sample holds no much larger clone one base away, and base qualities are not on file.

Overall results and qualifications from the work: The quantity of clinical and demographic metadata differed by source and by participant and was supplied without curation.

The immunoSEQ Assay, a bias-controlled multiplex PCR, was used to amplify TCRbeta CDR3 regions from genomic DNA. On the study's bioinformatics: The number of nucleated cells in each sample was estimated by amplification of reference gene primers within the assay. Sequence reads were collapsed and filtered to measure the absolute abundance of every unique TCRbeta CDR3 rearrangement. For each sample, productive Simpson clonality was calculated by taking the square root of Simpson's diversity index across productive rearrangements. The clones in this table, taken by TCRdb from immuneACCESS, are in-frame only. Not every clone is retained; where verified, under half of the shortfall comes from an unresolved V gene, and the cause of the rest is unknown. That table supplies the V and J calls and clone size; D and trimming were determined from the DNA. The sample table shows 250,000 to 300,000 clones, and approximately 88% are seen once. Around 2.1% of the sample comes from the top ten.

The collaborating institutions used their own protocols to collect whole blood in K2EDTA tubes. For TCRbeta analysis, collaborator samples were shipped as frozen whole blood, as isolated PBMCs, or as DNA extracted from either sample type. The source material was peripheral blood. This TCR came from a man aged 45-65 years with acute or convalescent COVID-19.

The DNA is TGTGCCTGGAGTGTGGGACAGGGTTGGGATGAAGCTTTCTTT. Translated, it gives CAWSVGQGWDEAFF. This chain is built from TRBV30 and TRBJ1-1, and TRBD1 aligns with 9 junction nucleotides. Trimmed from V: 0 bases; trimmed from J: 7 bases; junction bases lacking a gene match: 6. Based on the germline V gene (reference sequence), the CDR1 and CDR2 sequences are GTSNPN and SVGIG. Taken from cysteine to phenylalanine, the CDR3 has 14 residues. The only DNA kept is the CDR3, 42 bases in frame from the first base. Joined to the reference TRBV30 and TRBJ1-1 proteins, this CDR3 gives the full variable domain: SQTIHQWPATLVQPVGSPLSLECTVEGTSNPNLYWYRQAAGRGLQLLFYSVGIGQISSEVPQNLSASRPQDRQFILSSKKLLLSDSGFYLCAWSVGQGWDEAFFGQGTRLTVV.